One and the same sample provided the 28 T cell receptor beta chains below, sequenced in a study of patients and donors after allogeneic stem cell transplantation. TCRdb reprocessed the RT-PCR reads via MiXCR and lists one record per CDR3 protein. The data contain around 200,000 distinct CDR3 sequences, roughly 38% of them singletons. The sequenced material came from blood, either unsorted or a sorted T cell fraction (not recorded which). Every receptor here comes from a human donor who was either an allogeneic HSCT recipient or a stem cell or donor lymphocyte infusion donor (not recorded which). It is not recorded whose cells these are; they may come from a transplant donor.

This clonotype was seen many times. The J gene is TRBJ1-5, the V gene TRBV7-2, with D unresolved. Trimming took 4 bases from V and 5 from J, leaving 9 bases between them. The CDR3 extends over 13 amino acids. Germline CDR1 SGHTA, CDR2 FQGNSA. CDR3: CASSSDGYQPQHF. The CDR3 DNA reads as TGTGCCAGCAGCTCAGATGGATATCAGCCCCAGCATTTT.

The V call is TRBV28, the J call TRBJ2-7; no reliable D call. The germline gives CDR1 MDHEN, CDR2 SYDVKM. The germline V and J ends were trimmed by 5 bases and 6 bases, with 8 bases remaining between them. This CDR3 is built from 11 residues. The CDR3: CASSRIREQYF. The CDR3 nucleotides read TGTGCCAGCAGTCGGATTCGCGAGCAGTACTTC. The complete variable domain, with remaining parts taken from reference TRBV28 and TRBJ2-7, reads DVKVTQSSRYLVKRTGEKVFLECVQDMDHENMFWYRQDPGLGLRLIYFSYDVKMKEKGDIPEGYSVSREKKERFSLILESASTNQTSMYLCASSRIREQYFGPGTRLTVT.

The rearrangement links TRBV29-1 to TRBJ1-2; D remains ambiguous. The CDR3 sequence is 14 residues long. Germline lookup yields CDR1 SQVTM and CDR2 ANQGSEA. V lost 7 bases, J lost 6 bases, and 21 bases lay in between. The chain's CDR3 is CSAHVYGEGNGYTF. DNA of the CDR3: TGCAGCGCCCACGTCTATGGTGAAGGGAATGGCTACACCTTC.

This clonotype has a handful of counts. The V gene is TRBV5-1, the J gene TRBJ2-1; D is unclear. The V and J ends lost 0 bases and 1 base respectively, with 8 bases between them. From germline, CDR1 is SGHRS and CDR2 YFSETQ. This CDR3 comprises 15 residues. The CDR3 loop reads CASSLDDGSYNEQFF. CDR3 coding DNA: TGCGCCAGCAGCTTGGACGATGGGTCCTACAATGAGCAGTTCTTC.

This rearrangement joins TRBV4-1 to TRBJ1-3, with D tentatively TRBD1 (6 bases). CDR1 is MGHRA, CDR2 YSYEKL, per germline. CDR3 length equals 16 residues. Trimming removed 2 bases at V and 0 bases at J, with 11 bases between. CDR3 sequence: CASSQPTGRSGNTIYF. CDR3 DNA: TGCGCCAGCAGCCAACCTACAGGGCGCTCTGGAAACACCATATATTTT.

The chain joins TRBV28 to TRBJ1-1; 8 positions match TRBD1. Losses at the gene ends were 8 bases for V and 5 bases for J; bases not matched to a gene: 13. CDR1 is MDHEN, CDR2 SYDVKM, per germline. This CDR3 region has 15 residues. The CDR3 sequence is CASLPPPDRVTEAFF. The DNA of the CDR3 is TGTGCCAGCCTCCCGCCGCCGGACAGGGTGACTGAAGCTTTCTTT.

The genes are TRBV29-1 and TRBJ2-7; 10 nucleotides agree with TRBD1. This CDR3 has 13 amino acids. V dropped 6 bases and J dropped 5; count of bases not matched to a gene: 7. Per germline, CDR1 SQVTM and CDR2 ANQGSEA. Here the CDR3 reads CSVPDRGLNEQYF. The CDR3 DNA reads TGCAGCGTCCCAGACAGGGGGCTCAACGAGCAGTACTTC.

In its sample, this clonotype was seen a few times. This chain joins TRBV4-2 and TRBJ1-5, with TRBD1 matching over 10 bases. CDR3 size: 18 residues. Per germline, CDR1 LGHNA and CDR2 YNFKEQ. Unmatched junction bases numbered 9, after V lost 0 bases and J lost 4 bases. This chain's CDR3 is CASSQDPSTGGRNQPQHF. CDR3 coding DNA: TGTGCCAGCAGCCAAGATCCCTCGACAGGGGGCAGAAATCAGCCCCAGCATTTT.

V is TRBV4-1 and J is TRBJ1-2, with D possibly matching TRBD1 (6 bases). Per germline, CDR1 MGHRA and CDR2 YSYEKL. V was pared by 2 bases and J by 4 bases, with 14 bases between. The CDR3 length is 15 residues. The CDR3 sequence: CASSQKHGQSYGYTF. CDR3 DNA: TGCGCCAGCAGCCAAAAGCACGGACAGAGCTATGGCTACACCTTC.

A few counts support this clonotype. The chain uses TRBV4-3 and TRBJ1-1; D gene ambiguous. Germline-derived CDR1 and CDR2 are LGHNA and YSLEER. The CDR3 sequence is 13 residues long. The ends were cut back, 1 base at V and 2 bases at J, with 5 bases in the middle. CDR3 nucleotide sequence: TGCGCCAGCAGCCAAGTGGAAAACACTGAAGCTTTCTTT. Its translation: CASSQVENTEAFF.

This clonotype was detected only a few times. This chain uses TRBV12-3 or TRBV12-4 with TRBJ1-2; D is undetermined. V was trimmed by 4 bases and J by 3 bases, leaving 12 bases between them. The length of the CDR3 is 14 residues. DNA of the CDR3: TGTGCCAGCAGTTACGACCGATCATACTATGGCTACACCTTC. This encodes CASSYDRSYYGYTF.

This clonotype was counted only a few times. This chain connects TRBV28 to TRBJ1-2, with D tentatively TRBD1 (6 bases). CDR1 and CDR2 (germline): MDHEN, SYDVKM. CDR3 size: 14 residues. Trimming removed 5 bases from V and 5 bases from J, with 15 bases in between. Written as DNA, the CDR3 is TGTGCCAGCAGTCTACAGGGAATTGGTTATGGCTACACCTTC. It translates to CASSLQGIGYGYTF.

Concerning this clonotype: Compared with germline, one end of the junction differs, possibly owing to a read error. The rearrangement uses TRBV28 and TRBJ2-7; maybe TRBD1 (6 bases). CDR1 is MDHEN and CDR2 is SYDVKM in the germline V gene. CDR3 length equals 12 residues. The CDR3 coding sequence is TGTGCCAGCAGTACTCAGGGGACCTATCGGGACTTC. This codes for CASSTQGTYRDF.

The gene calls are TRBV5-1 and TRBJ1-1, with 8 bases that match TRBD1. CDR3 length: 14 amino acids. Per the germline V gene, CDR1 is SGHRS and CDR2 is YFSETQ. The trim removed 4 bases at V and 10 bases at J, leaving 12 bases unmatched. CDR3 loop: CASSGGTGGSRAFF. For the CDR3, the DNA is TGCGCCAGCAGCGGCGGGACAGGTGGCTCAAGAGCTTTCTTT.

There are a few counts of this clonotype. The chain carries TRBV27 and TRBJ1-1; the D gene is possibly TRBD1 (5 bases). This CDR3 contains 14 residues. V was clipped by 6 bases and J by 5 bases, with 16 bases between them. Looked up from germline, CDR1 is MNHEY and CDR2 is SMNVEV (reference sequence). DNA for the CDR3: TGTGCCAGCAGGGGCCTCGGGACCGGGACTGAAGCTTTCTTT. Translating it yields CASRGLGTGTEAFF.

The chain joins TRBV27 to TRBJ1-2, with D uncertain. Trimming took off 2 bases at V and 0 bases at J, with 7 bases between the two ends. Germline V CDR1 and CDR2: MNHEY, SMNVEV (reference sequence). The CDR3 totals 14 residues. The CDR3 reads CASSLNKANYGYTF. In DNA, the CDR3 is TGTGCCAGCAGTTTAAACAAAGCTAACTATGGCTACACCTTC.

J is TRBJ1-1 and V is TRBV5-5; TRBD1 agrees at 7 bases. With V trimmed by 0 bases and J by 3 bases, 5 bases remained unmatched. The length of the CDR3 is 15 residues. Per the germline V gene, CDR1 is SGHKS and CDR2 is YYEKEE (reference sequence). CDR3 amino acids: CASSLGAGGDTEAFF. CDR3 nucleotides: TGTGCCAGCAGCTTGGGAGCAGGGGGAGACACTGAAGCTTTCTTT.

CDR3 in DNA: TGTGCCAGCAGTCTTTCAGGGGGAAGTAAAGAAAAACTGTTTTTT. Protein sequence: CASSLSGGSKEKLFF. The chain has TRBV27 and TRBJ1-4, with 7 bases matching TRBD1. After removal of 5 bases from V and 8 bases from J, the junction contained 11 bases not matched to a gene. The CDR3 consists of 15 residues. From germline, CDR1 is MNHEY and CDR2 SMNVEV (reference sequence).

V usage is TRBV20-1 and J usage is TRBJ1-1; TRBD1 matches 9 bases. CDR1 is DFQATT and CDR2 is SNEGSKA in the germline V gene (reference sequence). The CDR3 totals 13 residues. V lost 7 bases to trimming and J lost 3 bases; unmatched junction nucleotides: 6. The CDR3 reads CSDRGRQDTEAFF. In DNA form, the CDR3 reads TGCAGTGACAGGGGGCGCCAAGACACTGAAGCTTTCTTT.

This clonotype was recorded a few times. The V and J genes are TRBV29-1 and TRBJ1-2, with D tentatively TRBD1 (5 bases). The CDR3 runs to 14 residues. Germline-derived CDR1 and CDR2 are SQVTM and ANQGSEA. V lost 1 base and J lost 6, with 15 bases in between. CDR3 region: CSVEVRARGHGYTF. Written as DNA, the CDR3 is TGCAGCGTTGAAGTCAGAGCCCGGGGCCATGGCTACACCTTC.

The chain carries TRBV10-3 and TRBJ1-2; D is possibly TRBD1 (5 bases). In germline, CDR1 is ENHRY, CDR2 SYGVKD. The CDR3 is 14 amino acids. Trimming took off 0 bases at V and 7 bases at J, with 12 bases between the two ends. The CDR3 DNA follows: TGTGCCATCAGTGAGTCGGGACGCTCTTCTGGCTACACCTTC. Translated, it gives CAISESGRSSGYTF.

The gene calls are TRBV20-1 and TRBJ2-7, with 8 positions matching TRBD1. Germline V gives CDR1 DFQATT, CDR2 SNEGSKA (reference sequence). V lost 5 bases to trimming and J lost 2 bases; unmatched junction nucleotides: 8. The CDR3 length is 14 residues. The chain's CDR3 is CSAGGQVGPYEQYF. In DNA form, the CDR3 reads TGCAGTGCTGGGGGACAGGTTGGACCCTACGAGCAGTACTTC.

This clonotype was seen more than once but under ten times. The chain employs TRBV29-1 and TRBJ1-1; D is unresolved. CDR3 length: 13 residues. Trimming pared 4 bases from V and 0 bases from J, leaving 9 bases between. The germline CDR1 and CDR2 sequences are SQVTM and ANQGSEA. The CDR3 loop is CSVVRLLNTEAFF. CDR3 nucleotides: TGCAGCGTTGTGCGCCTTTTGAACACTGAAGCTTTCTTT.

The chain has TRBV27 and TRBJ2-1; no clear D. Looked up from germline, CDR1 is MNHEY and CDR2 is SMNVEV (reference sequence). V was cut by 6 bases and J by 1 base, with 13 bases left in between. The CDR3 is 15 residues long. CDR3 sequence (DNA): TGTGCCAGCAGCTACGTCGGTGCTTCCTACAATGAGCAGTTCTTC. Translating gives CASSYVGASYNEQFF.

The chain combines TRBV18 with TRBJ1-1, with D unclear. V was cut by 8 bases and J by 3 bases, with 13 bases left in between. The germline V gene encodes CDR1 KGHSH and CDR2 LQKENI. CDR3 length: 13 residues. The CDR3 region is CASLTTRDTEAFF. The CDR3 DNA sequence: TGTGCCAGCCTGACTACGAGGGACACTGAAGCTTTCTTT.

The rearrangement links TRBV10-3 to TRBJ2-3; D is uncertain. Germline V gene data show CDR1 as ENHRY and CDR2 as SYGVKD. V lost 0 bases and J 4 bases, leaving 5 bases between the germline ends. This CDR3 has 13 amino acids. The CDR3 is CAISESEADTQYF. For the CDR3, the DNA is TGTGCCATCAGTGAGTCCGAGGCAGATACGCAGTATTTT.

The rearrangement uses TRBV5-5 and TRBJ2-5; 11 bases match TRBD2. The CDR3 length is 14 residues. V shed 2 bases, J shed 5 bases, and the junction held 2 bases outside the gene matches. Germline V gene sequence: CDR1 SGHKS, CDR2 YYEKEE (reference sequence). The CDR3 nucleotides read TGTGCCAGCAGCTTAAGGACTAGCGGGGAGACCCAGTACTTC. Protein product: CASSLRTSGETQYF.

The chain recombines TRBV5-6 with TRBJ1-1; no reliable D call. The V end was cut by 1 base, the J end by 4 bases, with 8 bases between. Germline V gives CDR1 SGHDT, CDR2 YYEEEE. The CDR3 length is 13 residues. The CDR3: CASSLMGSTEAFF. CDR3 nucleotides: TGTGCCAGCAGCTTGATGGGGAGCACTGAAGCTTTCTTT.